The 29 T cell receptor beta chains presented below share a single source sample, sequenced in a study of technical replicates of blood from a few donors. Libraries were prepared by immunoSEQ multiplex PCR; TCRdb keeps only in-frame clonotypes and omits some of them. The sample lists under 85,000 clones; about 96% were seen once. Sequencing input: T cells isolated from PBMCs. The source is a human donor in good health.

The chain links TRBV25-1 to TRBJ1-4, with D uncertain. The CDR3 length is 13 residues. Germline V lookup: CDR1 MGHDK, CDR2 SYGVNS. V was cut by 3 bases and J by 4 bases, with 6 bases left in between. Written as DNA, the CDR3 is TGTGCCAGCAGTGACTCCCTTAATGAAAAACTGTTTTTT. This gives the protein CASSDSLNEKLFF.

In this sample, this clone turned up once. The V and J genes are TRBV28 and TRBJ2-3; no definite D call. CDR1 and CDR2 (germline): MDHEN, SYDVKM. This CDR3 region has 16 residues. Trimming stripped 6 bases from V and 1 base from J, with 17 bases between. The CDR3 loop is CASRDNSAPRTDTQYF. DNA for the CDR3: TGTGCCAGCAGAGACAACAGTGCTCCCCGCACAGATACGCAGTATTTT.

The chain combines TRBV27 with TRBJ1-5, with D unclear. Trimming cost V 1 base and J 6 bases, with 7 bases left between them. Germline V gives CDR1 MNHEY, CDR2 SMNVEV (reference sequence). This CDR3 spans 13 amino acids. The CDR3, as DNA: TGTGCCAGCAGTTTATATGAGGCTCAGCCCCAGCATTTT. Protein sequence: CASSLYEAQPQHF.

J is TRBJ2-2 and V is TRBV10-1; unclear D gene. The CDR3 is 14 amino acids. The germline V gene encodes CDR1 WNHNN and CDR2 SYGVQD (reference sequence). Trimming removed 4 bases at V and 5 bases at J, with 11 bases between. This chain's CDR3 is CASSVEALTGELFF. DNA for the CDR3: TGCGCCAGCAGTGTTGAAGCGTTGACCGGGGAGCTGTTTTTT.

The gene calls are TRBV5-1 and TRBJ2-1; D is perhaps TRBD1 (6 bases). V lost 3 bases and J 9 bases, leaving 19 bases between the germline ends. The CDR3 sequence is 15 residues long. Germline CDR1 and CDR2: SGHRS and YFSETQ. The CDR3 DNA reads as TGCGCCAGCAGCTCGGTCCACAACCAGGGGAGTGAGCAGTTCTTC. Translation gives CASSSVHNQGSEQFF.

Here the CDR3 reads CATSREFLAGDEQFF. As DNA, the CDR3 is TGTGCCACCAGCAGAGAGTTCCTAGCGGGAGATGAGCAGTTCTTC. The chain joins TRBV15 to TRBJ2-1, with 10 bases that match TRBD2. Germline V gene sequence: CDR1 LNHNV, CDR2 YYDKDF (reference sequence). The CDR3 has 15 amino acids. The V and J ends lost 0 bases and 8 bases, in that order; junction bases with no gene match: 4.

The genes are TRBV11-3 and TRBJ2-1; 9 bases line up with TRBD2. Germline CDR1 reads SGHNT; CDR2 reads YENEEA. The CDR3 is 17 residues long. With V trimmed by 1 base and J by 5 bases, 9 bases remained unmatched. CDR3 sequence (DNA): TGTGCCAGCAGCTTAGGTAGCGGGAGTCGTTGGGACAATGAGCAGTTCTTC. This translates into CASSLGSGSRWDNEQFF.

The rearrangement uses TRBV25-1 and TRBJ1-2; TRBD1 matches 11 bases. The CDR3 loop spans 15 amino acids. From germline, CDR1 is MGHDK and CDR2 SYGVNS. The junction had 5 bases not matched to a gene; V was cut back by 4 bases and J by 4 bases. The CDR3 here is CASSGDRGVPYGYTF. CDR3 DNA: TGTGCCAGCAGTGGGGACAGGGGGGTCCCCTATGGCTACACCTTC.

V is TRBV21-1 and J is TRBJ2-2; no DNA check was done on the table's D call, TRBD1. TRBV21-1 is termed a pseudogene. The CDR3 length is 13 residues. The CDR3 DNA reads as TGTGCCATACCCAGGACAGAAACCGGGGAGCTGTTTTTT. It translates to CAIPRTETGELFF.

This chain connects TRBV7-3 to TRBJ1-2, with D tentatively TRBD1 (6 bases). There are 14 residues in the CDR3. Germline values: CDR1 SGHTA, CDR2 FQGTGA. V was cut by 3 bases and J by 8 bases, with 16 bases left in between. Here the CDR3 reads CASSFPGGVGGYTF. For the CDR3, the DNA is TGTGCCAGCAGCTTCCCGGGGGGCGTGGGAGGCTACACCTTC.

As DNA, the CDR3 is TGTGCCAGCAGCTTATACGGGGGGCCCTACGAGCAGTACTTC. Translated: CASSLYGGPYEQYF. V and J are TRBV11-2 and TRBJ2-7; maybe TRBD2 (7 bases). V was cut by 2 bases and J by 2 bases, with 10 bases left in between. Germline lookup yields CDR1 SGHAT and CDR2 FQNNGV. CDR3 length equals 14 residues.

The chain uses TRBV5-5 and TRBJ2-7, with D possibly matching TRBD1 (5 bases). The V gene lost 1 base and the J gene lost 3 bases, with 17 bases spanning the gap. The CDR3 runs to 16 residues. Germline values: CDR1 SGHKS, CDR2 YYEKEE (reference sequence). CDR3 amino acids: CASSLLGGAPRYEQYF. The CDR3 DNA is TGTGCCAGCAGCTTGTTGGGTGGGGCCCCTCGCTACGAGCAGTACTTC.

The V gene is TRBV6-6, the J gene TRBJ1-4, with 7 bases identical to TRBD1. The CDR3 is 16 residues long. CDR1 and CDR2 (germline): MNHNY, SVGAGI (reference sequence). V lost 4 bases to trimming and J lost 1 base; unmatched junction nucleotides: 6. The CDR3 DNA reads TGTGCCAGCAGTTCCGGACAGGCTTTAACTAATGAAAAACTGTTTTTT. Translation gives CASSSGQALTNEKLFF.

The chain links TRBV30 to TRBJ2-7; the match to TRBD2 covers 7 bases. Unmatched junction bases numbered 3, after V lost 4 bases and J lost 0 bases. Germline loops: CDR1 GTSNPN, CDR2 SVGIG (reference sequence). This CDR3 has 13 residues. CDR3 in amino acids: CAWMGGSSYEQYF. The CDR3, as DNA: TGTGCCTGGATGGGCGGGAGCTCCTACGAGCAGTACTTC. The variable domain in full, completed from reference TRBV30 and TRBJ2-7, reads SQTIHQWPATLVQPVGSPLSLECTVEGTSNPNLYWYRQAAGRGLQLLFYSVGIGQISSEVPQNLSASRPQDRQFILSSKKLLLSDSGFYLCAWMGGSSYEQYFGPGTRLTVT.

This clone was counted a single time. CDR3 region: CAISDTAVIGTSGSRYEQYF. CDR3 in DNA: TGTGCCATCAGCGATACTGCCGTAATAGGGACTAGCGGGAGTCGCTACGAGCAGTACTTC. J is TRBJ2-7 and V is TRBV10-3, with 14 bases identical to TRBD2. The CDR3 has 20 amino acids. Germline CDR1 is ENHRY and CDR2 is SYGVKD. After removal of 6 bases from V and 3 bases from J, the junction contained 19 bases not matched to a gene.

The V call is TRBV7-2, the J call TRBJ2-5, with D possibly matching TRBD2 (7 bases). Germline CDR1 and CDR2: SGHTA and FQGNSA. CDR3 length equals 12 residues. V dropped 3 bases and J dropped 12 bases, with 14 bases sitting between them. For the CDR3, the DNA is TGTGCCAGCAGCTTCAGTGGGAGGGGGAAGTACTTC. As protein: CASSFSGRGKYF.

The gene calls are TRBV27 and TRBJ1-1, with 7 bases matching TRBD1. The V segment lost 2 bases and the J segment 3 bases; nucleotides outside the gene matches: 3. From germline, CDR1 is MNHEY and CDR2 SMNVEV (reference sequence). This CDR3 is built from 14 residues. CDR3 protein: CASSLEGAHTEAFF. The DNA of the CDR3 is TGTGCCAGCAGTTTAGAGGGGGCGCACACTGAAGCTTTCTTT.

The chain combines TRBV5-6 with TRBJ2-7; TRBD2 matches 10 bases. The CDR3 is made up of 16 amino acids. Per germline, CDR1 SGHDT and CDR2 YYEEEE. The V and J ends lost 1 base and 1 base, in that order; junction bases with no gene match: 5. The CDR3 here is CASSLISTSGSYEQYF. In DNA form, the CDR3 reads TGTGCCAGCAGCTTGATTTCGACTAGCGGGTCCTACGAGCAGTACTTC.

The V gene is TRBV11-2, the J gene TRBJ1-3, with D uncertain. CDR3 length: 12 residues. Germline loops: CDR1 SGHAT, CDR2 FQNNGV. Trimming removed 5 bases at V and 7 bases at J, with 9 bases between. CDR3 in DNA: TGTGCCAGCAGCCCCCAGCGCAACACCATATATTTT. Amino acid sequence: CASSPQRNTIYF. The whole variable domain, filled in from reference TRBV11-2 and TRBJ1-3, reads EAGVAQSPRYKIIEKRQSVAFWCNPISGHATLYWYQQILGQGPKLLIQFQNNGVVDDSQLPKDRFSAERLKGVDSTLKIQPAKLEDSAVYLCASSPQRNTIYFGEGSWLTVV.

The J gene is TRBJ2-1, the V gene TRBV29-1; D may be TRBD1 (5 bases). V shed 7 bases and J shed 10 bases, with 11 bases lying between them. The CDR3 sequence is 10 residues long. Germline assignment: CDR1 SQVTM and CDR2 ANQGSEA. CDR3 bases: TGCAGCGCAAACGACAGAGAGCAGTTCTTC. Translated, it gives CSANDREQFF.

The chain has TRBV10-3 and TRBJ1-2; 7 bases fit TRBD1. Germline CDR1 ENHRY, CDR2 SYGVKD. This CDR3 is built from 15 residues. The V gene end was trimmed by 0 bases and the J gene end by 2 bases; junction bases not matched to a gene: 3. CDR3 in DNA: TGTGCCATCAGTGAGTCCGGGACAGTCAACTATGGCTACACCTTC. Residues: CAISESGTVNYGYTF.

The V gene is TRBV27, the J gene TRBJ2-2; 7 nucleotides align to TRBD1. J gave up 1 base and V 6 bases, and 5 bases lay outside the gene matches. Germline assignment: CDR1 MNHEY and CDR2 SMNVEV (reference sequence). This CDR3 comprises 15 residues. CDR3 sequence: CASRLTGWNTGELFF. CDR3 coding DNA: TGTGCCAGCAGACTGACAGGGTGGAACACCGGGGAGCTGTTTTTT.

The chain couples TRBV2 to TRBJ2-6; tentatively, D is TRBD2 (6 bases). The V gene lost 6 bases and the J gene lost 0 bases, with 9 bases spanning the gap. Germline assignment: CDR1 SNHLY and CDR2 FYNNEI. This CDR3 is built from 15 residues. CDR3 nucleotide sequence: TGTGCCAGCAGAGGGACTTCCTCTGGGGCCAACGTCCTGACTTTC. This encodes CASRGTSSGANVLTF.

This chain uses TRBV19 with TRBJ1-1; possible D gene TRBD1, 5 bases. The CDR3 runs 11 residues. Germline CDR1 and CDR2: LNHDA and SQIVND (reference sequence). Deletions cut 10 bases from V and 6 bases from J, with 12 bases between. The CDR3 reads CATGDVPEAFF. The CDR3 DNA follows: TGTGCCACGGGGGACGTTCCTGAAGCTTTCTTT.

This chain joins TRBV21-1 and TRBJ2-7; the table's D call, TRBD1, has no DNA check behind it. TRBV21-1 represents a pseudogene. The CDR3 length is 15 residues. The CDR3 reads CASSPNPAQYYEQYF. In DNA, the CDR3 is TGTGCCAGCAGCCCTAACCCTGCACAGTACTACGAGCAGTACTTC.

The V call is TRBV10-3, the J call TRBJ1-1, with TRBD1 identical over 7 bases. This CDR3 has 15 residues. Germline V CDR1 and CDR2: ENHRY, SYGVKD. The V segment lost 10 bases and the J segment 0 bases; nucleotides outside the gene matches: 11. The DNA of the CDR3 is TGTGCCACACAGGGGCTCGCTCTCATGAACACTGAAGCTTTCTTT. Translation: CATQGLALMNTEAFF.

Written as DNA, the CDR3 is TGTGCCAGCAGCTGGGGGACAGTTAATGAAAAACTGTTTTTT. It yields the protein CASSWGTVNEKLFF. The chain uses TRBV5-8 and TRBJ1-4, with TRBD1 matching over 7 bases. The V segment lost 3 bases and the J segment 4 bases; nucleotides outside the gene matches: 3. From germline, CDR1 is SGHTS and CDR2 YDEGEE. CDR3 length equals 14 residues.

The chain links TRBV7-8 to TRBJ1-1, with TRBD1 matching 7 bases. V was clipped by 6 bases and J by 4 bases; unmatched bases: 2. This CDR3 has 12 amino acids. Per the germline V gene, CDR1 is SGHVS and CDR2 is FQNEAQ. CDR3 sequence: CASRTGITEAFF. The CDR3, as DNA: TGTGCCAGCAGGACAGGGATCACTGAAGCTTTCTTT.

V is TRBV9 and J is TRBJ2-7; D ambiguous. This CDR3 has 15 residues. CDR1 is SGDLS and CDR2 is YYNGEE in the germline V gene. The V and J ends lost 2 bases and 3 bases respectively, with 15 bases between them. CDR3: CASSVASSLFYEQYF. The CDR3 DNA follows: TGTGCCAGCAGCGTCGCCTCCAGTTTATTCTACGAGCAGTACTTC.